The 20 T cell receptor beta chains listed next were all sequenced from one sample in a study of shared clonotypes between healthy human individuals. Sequenced by immunoSEQ multiplex PCR; TCRdb stores in-frame clones only, minus some. Of around 240,000 clones in the sample, approximately 65% were seen once. The sample taken for sequencing was memory CD4+ T cells sorted from blood. Subset defined: CD45RA-negative fraction. The receptors were sampled from a man between 25 and 39 years old in good health.

The chain recombines TRBV2 with TRBJ2-3; 7 bases align to TRBD1. The CDR3 contains 14 residues. Trimming removed 11 bases from V and 3 bases from J; junction bases left unmatched: 11. Germline V gene sequence: CDR1 SNHLY, CDR2 FYNNEI. The CDR3 DNA is TGTGCCGGAGGAGCCGGGACAGTAACAGATACGCAGTATTTT. Translated: CAGGAGTVTDTQYF.

The chain combines TRBV27 with TRBJ1-1; 8 bases agree with TRBD1. This CDR3 contains 12 residues. V trimming: 11 bases; J trimming: 0 bases; junction bases outside the gene matches: 2. The germline CDR1 and CDR2 sequences are MNHEY and SMNVEV (reference sequence). The CDR3 reads CAAQGVNTEAFF. The CDR3 DNA reads TGTGCCGCACAGGGGGTGAACACTGAAGCTTTCTTT.

This clone was seen once. The chain couples TRBV9 to TRBJ1-2; D is ambiguous. Per the germline V gene, CDR1 is SGDLS and CDR2 is YYNGEE. Deletions cut 3 bases from V and 3 bases from J, with 21 bases between. This CDR3 contains 17 residues. CDR3 protein: CASSGGDPTRKYYGYTF. The CDR3 coding sequence is TGTGCCAGCAGCGGGGGTGACCCAACCCGTAAATACTATGGCTACACCTTC.

V and J are TRBV2 and TRBJ2-7, with D possibly being TRBD2 (5 bases). Germline values: CDR1 SNHLY, CDR2 FYNNEI. Trimming removed 4 bases from V and 1 base from J, with 8 bases in between. The CDR3 has 13 amino acids. The CDR3 is CASSVERSYEQYF. Here the CDR3 DNA reads TGTGCCAGCAGTGTGGAGCGGTCCTACGAGCAGTACTTC.

The chain joins TRBV5-5 to TRBJ1-1; no clear D. The CDR3 covers 15 residues. V was cut by 4 bases and J by 6 bases, with 19 bases left in between. Germline V CDR1 and CDR2: SGHKS, YYEKEE (reference sequence). CDR3 sequence: CASSNSDLGLAEAFF. Written as DNA, the CDR3 is TGTGCCAGCAGCAATTCTGACCTGGGGTTGGCTGAAGCTTTCTTT.

The rearrangement joins TRBV5-5 to TRBJ2-3; no clear D. Germline V gives CDR1 SGHKS, CDR2 YYEKEE (reference sequence). Trimming took off 0 bases at V and 6 bases at J, with 5 bases between the two ends. CDR3 length: 12 amino acids. In nucleotides, the CDR3 is TGTGCCAGCAGCTTGGCCGTGGATACGCAGTATTTT. This sequence encodes CASSLAVDTQYF.

This sequence joins TRBV21-1 and TRBJ2-7; the listed D gene, TRBD2, was not tested against the DNA. TRBV21-1 is labeled a pseudogene. The CDR3 is 16 residues long. The CDR3 loop reads CASSKALRGFPYEQYF. CDR3 DNA: TGTGCCAGCAGCAAAGCGCTTCGAGGGTTTCCCTACGAGCAGTACTTC.

This clone was seen at least ten times. J is TRBJ2-7 and V is TRBV10-3; D ambiguous. The V end lost 0 bases, the J end lost 4 bases, and 16 bases lay between the germline ends. The V gene's germline CDR1 is ENHRY and CDR2 SYGVKD. This CDR3 spans 16 amino acids. In DNA form, the CDR3 reads TGTGCCATCAGTGAGTCACCCTATAGAAACATTTACGAGCAGTACTTC. Amino acids: CAISESPYRNIYEQYF.

The chain is built from TRBV5-4 and TRBJ2-6; no clear D. The germline V gene has CDR1 SGHNT and CDR2 YYREEE (reference sequence). The CDR3 loop spans 14 amino acids. Deletions cut 3 bases from V and 3 bases from J, with 7 bases between. The CDR3 DNA reads as TGTGCCAGCAGCTCCTACGGTGGGGCCAACGTCCTGACTTTC. Its translation is CASSSYGGANVLTF.

The J gene is TRBJ2-2, the V gene TRBV11-2; 7 bases match TRBD1. V lost 5 bases and J lost 1; bases outside the gene matches: 4. CDR3 length equals 15 residues. Germline loops: CDR1 SGHAT, CDR2 FQNNGV. The CDR3 reads CASSTWDRNTGELFF. In nucleotides, the CDR3 is TGTGCCAGCAGCACCTGGGACAGGAACACCGGGGAGCTGTTTTTT.

The gene calls are TRBV9 and TRBJ2-1; weak D call: TRBD2 (6 bases). Deletions cut 6 bases from V and 7 bases from J, with 17 bases between. Germline V gene sequence: CDR1 SGDLS, CDR2 YYNGEE. The CDR3 runs 14 residues. The CDR3 loop reads CASTRDPGENEQFF. The CDR3 DNA reads as TGTGCCAGCACCCGAGATCCGGGAGAAAATGAGCAGTTCTTC.

V gene TRBV6-1 combines with J gene TRBJ2-5, with D possibly TRBD2 on 6 matching bases. This CDR3 region has 15 residues. V was pared by 2 bases and J by 2 bases, with 12 bases between. Germline loops: CDR1 MNHNS, CDR2 SASEGT. As DNA, the CDR3 is TGTGCCAGCAGTGAATGGATCGGGACTCAAGAGACCCAGTACTTC. Amino acid sequence: CASSEWIGTQETQYF.

The chain is built from TRBV5-1 and TRBJ2-5, with 12 bases matching TRBD2. V dropped 4 bases and J dropped 1; count of bases not matched to a gene: 14. Germline CDR1 reads SGHRS; CDR2 reads YFSETQ. There are 19 residues in the CDR3. This CDR3 is CASSIGRAGTSGFQETQYF. For the CDR3, the DNA is TGCGCCAGCAGCATTGGAAGGGCCGGGACTAGCGGGTTCCAAGAGACCCAGTACTTC.

The V gene is TRBV9, the J gene TRBJ1-3; D is uncertain. Germline CDR1 reads SGDLS; CDR2 reads YYNGEE. Trimming removed 2 bases from V and 1 base from J, with 1 base in between. CDR3 length: 12 amino acids. The CDR3 sequence: CASSVSGNTIYF. The CDR3, as DNA: TGTGCCAGCAGCGTTTCTGGAAACACCATATATTTT. Drawing the rest from reference TRBV9 and TRBJ1-3, the complete variable domain is DSGVTQTPKHLITATGQRVTLRCSPRSGDLSVYWYQQSLDQGLQFLIQYYNGEERAKGNILERFSAQQFPDLHSELNLSSLELGDSALYFCASSVSGNTIYFGEGSWLTVV.

This clone occurred a few times. This chain uses TRBV5-1 with TRBJ2-5; TRBD1 might be the D (5 bases). The CDR3 consists of 13 residues. The V end lost 2 bases, the J end lost 3 bases, and 8 bases lay between the germline ends. In germline, CDR1 is SGHRS, CDR2 YFSETQ. CDR3 sequence reads: CASSFLTEETQYF. The CDR3 DNA follows: TGCGCCAGCAGCTTTTTGACAGAAGAGACCCAGTACTTC.

The sample holds a few counts of this clone. The chain joins TRBV2 to TRBJ2-7; D is uncertain. V was trimmed by 6 bases and J by 2 bases, leaving 11 bases between them. The CDR3 has 13 residues. Germline V gives CDR1 SNHLY, CDR2 FYNNEI. CDR3 amino acids: CASSIGFTYEQYF. CDR3 nucleotides: TGTGCCAGCAGCATAGGTTTTACCTACGAGCAGTACTTC.

CDR3 region: CASSPERRGAEETQYF. Written as DNA, the CDR3 is TGTGCCAGCAGCCCCGAGCGGCGAGGTGCCGAAGAGACCCAGTACTTC. V is TRBV13 and J is TRBJ2-5, with D possibly matching TRBD2 (5 bases). Germline V gene lookup returns CDR1 PRHDT and CDR2 FYEKMQ (reference sequence). V was pared by 5 bases and J by 3 bases, with 19 bases between. The CDR3 consists of 16 residues.

This clone was picked up a small number of times. V and J are TRBV5-4 and TRBJ1-2; 9 nucleotides line up with TRBD1. The CDR3 is 17 amino acids. The junction had 18 bases not matched to a gene; V was cut back by 6 bases and J by 6 bases. Germline V lookup: CDR1 SGHNT, CDR2 YYREEE (reference sequence). CDR3 DNA: TGTGCCAGCACCTCCCACGGGCTGGGACAGGGAAAGGATGGCTACACCTTC. Translation gives CASTSHGLGQGKDGYTF.

This clone occurred a few times. The chain carries TRBV5-4 and TRBJ1-2; D gene uncertain. V lost 4 bases and J lost 4, with 8 bases in between. CDR3 length: 12 amino acids. CDR1 is SGHNT and CDR2 is YYREEE in the germline V gene (reference sequence). The CDR3 DNA sequence: TGTGCCAGCAGCGTAGACCGCTATGGCTACACCTTC. This gives the protein CASSVDRYGYTF.

This chain uses TRBV10-3 with TRBJ1-1; TRBD1 matches 7 bases. The junction had 21 bases not matched to a gene; V was cut back by 11 bases and J by 6 bases. The CDR3 covers 16 residues. CDR1 ENHRY and CDR2 SYGVKD come from the germline V gene. The CDR3 DNA follows: TGTGCCGTGTCACAGGGGAGAGCCCCTATTACCTCTGAAGCTTTCTTT. Its protein product is CAVSQGRAPITSEAFF.